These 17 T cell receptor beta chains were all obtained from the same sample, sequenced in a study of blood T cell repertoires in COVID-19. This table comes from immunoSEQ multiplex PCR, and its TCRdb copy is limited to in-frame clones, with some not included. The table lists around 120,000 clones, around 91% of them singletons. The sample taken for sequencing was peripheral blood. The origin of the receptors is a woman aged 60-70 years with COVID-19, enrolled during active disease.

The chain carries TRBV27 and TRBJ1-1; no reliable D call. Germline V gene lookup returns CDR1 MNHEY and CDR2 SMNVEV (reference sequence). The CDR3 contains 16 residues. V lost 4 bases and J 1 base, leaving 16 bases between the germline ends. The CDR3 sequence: CASSSGGYRKNTEAFF. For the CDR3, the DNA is TGTGCCAGCAGTTCCGGCGGCTACCGGAAGAACACTGAAGCTTTCTTT.

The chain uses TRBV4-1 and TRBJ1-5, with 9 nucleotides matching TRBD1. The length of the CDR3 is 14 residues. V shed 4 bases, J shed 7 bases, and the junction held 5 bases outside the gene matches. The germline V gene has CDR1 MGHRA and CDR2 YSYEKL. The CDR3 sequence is CASSLNGQGQPQHF. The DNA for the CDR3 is TGCGCCAGCAGCCTTAACGGACAGGGGCAGCCCCAGCATTTT.

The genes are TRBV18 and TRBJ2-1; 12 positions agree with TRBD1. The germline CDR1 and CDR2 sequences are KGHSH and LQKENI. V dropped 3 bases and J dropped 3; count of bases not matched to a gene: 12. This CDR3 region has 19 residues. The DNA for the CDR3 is TGTGCCAGCTCACCTTTCTTGGGACAGGGGGCTTCTGGCTACAATGAGCAGTTCTTC. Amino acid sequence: CASSPFLGQGASGYNEQFF.

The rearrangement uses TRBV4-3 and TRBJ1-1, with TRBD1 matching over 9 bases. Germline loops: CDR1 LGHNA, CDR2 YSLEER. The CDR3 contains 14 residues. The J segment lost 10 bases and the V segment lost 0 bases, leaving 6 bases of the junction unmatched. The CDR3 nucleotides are TGCGCCAGCAGCCAAGATAATAGGGGACAGGGAGCTTTCTTT. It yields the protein CASSQDNRGQGAFF.

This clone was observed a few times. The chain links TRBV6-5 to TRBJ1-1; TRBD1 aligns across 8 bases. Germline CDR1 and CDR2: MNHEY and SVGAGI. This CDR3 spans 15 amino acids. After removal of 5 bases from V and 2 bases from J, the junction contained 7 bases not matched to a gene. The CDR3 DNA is TGTGCCAGCAGTAGCCGGACAGGGAAAAACACTGAAGCTTTCTTT. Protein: CASSSRTGKNTEAFF.

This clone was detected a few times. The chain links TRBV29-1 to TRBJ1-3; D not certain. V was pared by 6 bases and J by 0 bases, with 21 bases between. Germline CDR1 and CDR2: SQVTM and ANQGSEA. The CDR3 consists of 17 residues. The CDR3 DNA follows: TGCAGCGTCAGCATTTCAAGCCCGGGAAGCTCTGGAAACACCATATATTTT. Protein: CSVSISSPGSSGNTIYF.

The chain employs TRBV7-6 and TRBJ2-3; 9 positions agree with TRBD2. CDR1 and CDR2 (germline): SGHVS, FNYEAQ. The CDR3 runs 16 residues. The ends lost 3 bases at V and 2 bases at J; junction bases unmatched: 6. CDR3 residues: CASSFGSGGLTDTQYF. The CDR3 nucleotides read TGTGCCAGCAGCTTCGGCAGCGGGGGGCTCACAGATACGCAGTATTTT.

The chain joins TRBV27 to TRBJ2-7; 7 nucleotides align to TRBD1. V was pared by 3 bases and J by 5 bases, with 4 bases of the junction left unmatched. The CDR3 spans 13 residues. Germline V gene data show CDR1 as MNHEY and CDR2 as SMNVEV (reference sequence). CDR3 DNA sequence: TGTGCCAGCAGTTTGGACAGGTACCACGAGCAGTACTTC. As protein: CASSLDRYHEQYF.

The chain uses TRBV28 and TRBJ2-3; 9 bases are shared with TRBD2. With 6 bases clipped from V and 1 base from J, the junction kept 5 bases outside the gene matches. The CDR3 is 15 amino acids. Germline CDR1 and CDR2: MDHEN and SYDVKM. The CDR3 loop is CASRRGGAGTDTQYF. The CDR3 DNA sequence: TGTGCCAGCAGGCGCGGGGGGGCGGGCACAGATACGCAGTATTTT.

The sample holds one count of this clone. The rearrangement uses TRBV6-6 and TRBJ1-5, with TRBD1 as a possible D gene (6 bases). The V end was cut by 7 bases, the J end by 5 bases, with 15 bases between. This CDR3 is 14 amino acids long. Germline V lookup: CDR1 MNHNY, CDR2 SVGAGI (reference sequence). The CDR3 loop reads CASTYRVKDQPQHF. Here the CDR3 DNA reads TGTGCCAGCACATACAGGGTGAAAGATCAGCCCCAGCATTTT.

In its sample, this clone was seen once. The CDR3 here is CASSLDPGAYEQYF. The CDR3 nucleotides read TGTGCCAGCAGCTTGGACCCGGGGGCCTACGAGCAGTACTTC. This chain links TRBV5-4 with TRBJ2-7; D possibly corresponds to TRBD2 (6 bases). The CDR3 contains 14 residues. V gave up 0 bases and J gave up 2 bases, with 9 bases separating them. Germline V gives CDR1 SGHNT, CDR2 YYREEE (reference sequence).

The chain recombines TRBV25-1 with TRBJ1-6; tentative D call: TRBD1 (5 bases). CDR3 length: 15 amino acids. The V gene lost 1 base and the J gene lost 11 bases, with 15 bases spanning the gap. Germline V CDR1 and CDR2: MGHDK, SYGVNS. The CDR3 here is CASSESSKGQTPLHF. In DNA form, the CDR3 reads TGTGCCAGCAGTGAATCCTCCAAGGGGCAGACACCCCTCCACTTT. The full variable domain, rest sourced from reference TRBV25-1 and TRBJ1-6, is EADIYQTPRYLVIGTGKKITLECSQTMGHDKMYWYQQDPGMELHLIHYSYGVNSTEKGDLSSESTVSRIRTEHFPLTLESARPSHTSQYLCASSESSKGQTPLHFGNGTRLTVT.

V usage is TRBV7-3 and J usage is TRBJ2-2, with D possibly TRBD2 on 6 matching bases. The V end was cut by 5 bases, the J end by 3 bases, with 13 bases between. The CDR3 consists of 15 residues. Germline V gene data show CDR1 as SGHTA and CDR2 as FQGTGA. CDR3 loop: CASSRYRGYTGELFF. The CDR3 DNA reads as TGTGCCAGCAGCCGCTATCGGGGGTACACCGGGGAGCTGTTTTTT.

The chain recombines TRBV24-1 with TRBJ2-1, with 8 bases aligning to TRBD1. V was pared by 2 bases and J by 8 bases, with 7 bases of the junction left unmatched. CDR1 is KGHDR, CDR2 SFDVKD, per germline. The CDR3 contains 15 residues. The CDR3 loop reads CATSDWKQGVHEQFF. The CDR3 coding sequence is TGTGCCACCAGTGATTGGAAACAGGGGGTCCATGAGCAGTTCTTC.

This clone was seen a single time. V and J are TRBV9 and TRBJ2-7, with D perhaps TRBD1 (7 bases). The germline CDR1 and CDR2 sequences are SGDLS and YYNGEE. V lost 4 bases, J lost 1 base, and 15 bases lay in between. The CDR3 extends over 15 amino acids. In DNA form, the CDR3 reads TGTGCCAGCAGCAGGACCGGGGGACAGTCCTACGAGCAGTACTTC. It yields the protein CASSRTGGQSYEQYF.

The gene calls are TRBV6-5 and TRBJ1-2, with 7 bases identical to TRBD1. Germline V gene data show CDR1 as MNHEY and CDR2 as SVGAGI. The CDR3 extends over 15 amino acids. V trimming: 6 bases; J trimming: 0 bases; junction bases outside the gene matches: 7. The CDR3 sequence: CASRTPGQTNYGYTF. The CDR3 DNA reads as TGTGCCAGCAGAACTCCGGGACAGACTAACTATGGCTACACCTTC.

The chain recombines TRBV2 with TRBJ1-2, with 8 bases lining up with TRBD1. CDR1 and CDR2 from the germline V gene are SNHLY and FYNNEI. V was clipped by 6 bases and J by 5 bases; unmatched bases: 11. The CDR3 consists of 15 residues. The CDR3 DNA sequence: TGTGCCAGCAGCCTATCGACAGGGGTTCGGTATGGCTACACCTTC. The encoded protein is CASSLSTGVRYGYTF.